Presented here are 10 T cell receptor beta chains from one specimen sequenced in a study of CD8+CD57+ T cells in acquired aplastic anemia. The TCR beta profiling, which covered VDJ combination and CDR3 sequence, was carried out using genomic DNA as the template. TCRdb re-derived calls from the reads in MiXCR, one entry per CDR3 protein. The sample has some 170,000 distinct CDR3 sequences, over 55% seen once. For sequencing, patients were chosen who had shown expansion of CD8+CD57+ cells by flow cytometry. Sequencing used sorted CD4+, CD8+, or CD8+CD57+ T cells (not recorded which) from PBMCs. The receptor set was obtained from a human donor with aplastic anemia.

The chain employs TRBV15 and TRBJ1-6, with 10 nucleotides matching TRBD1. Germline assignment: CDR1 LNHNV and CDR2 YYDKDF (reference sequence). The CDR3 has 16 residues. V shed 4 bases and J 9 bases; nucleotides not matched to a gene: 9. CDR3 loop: CATSIRDRGQTSPLHF. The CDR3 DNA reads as TGTGCCACCAGCATCCGGGACAGGGGTCAAACTTCACCCCTCCACTTT. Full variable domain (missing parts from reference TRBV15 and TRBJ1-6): DAMVIQNPRYQVTQFGKPVTLSCSQTLNHNVMYWYQQKSSQAPKLLFHYYDKDFNNEADTPDNFQSRRPNTSFCFLDIRSPGLGDTAMYLCATSIRDRGQTSPLHFGNGTRLTVT.

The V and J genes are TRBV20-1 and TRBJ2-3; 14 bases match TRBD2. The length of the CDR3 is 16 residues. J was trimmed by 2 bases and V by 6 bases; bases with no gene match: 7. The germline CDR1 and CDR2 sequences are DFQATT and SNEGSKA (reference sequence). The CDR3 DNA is TGCAGTGCGGTCTCGGGACTAGCGGGAGTCACAGATACGCAGTATTTT. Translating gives CSAVSGLAGVTDTQYF.

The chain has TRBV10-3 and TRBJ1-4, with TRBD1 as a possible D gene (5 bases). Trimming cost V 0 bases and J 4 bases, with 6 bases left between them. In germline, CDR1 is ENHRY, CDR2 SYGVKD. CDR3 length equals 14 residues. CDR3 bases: TGTGCCATCAGTGAGTCTGGGGGTAATGAAAAACTGTTTTTT. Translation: CAISESGGNEKLFF.

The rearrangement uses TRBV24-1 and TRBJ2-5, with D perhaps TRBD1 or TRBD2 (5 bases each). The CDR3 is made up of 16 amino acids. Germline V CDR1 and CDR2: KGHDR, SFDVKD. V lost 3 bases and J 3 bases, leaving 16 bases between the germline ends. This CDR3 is CATSDGSRGREETQYF. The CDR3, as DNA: TGTGCCACCAGTGATGGGTCTCGGGGCAGGGAAGAGACCCAGTACTTC.

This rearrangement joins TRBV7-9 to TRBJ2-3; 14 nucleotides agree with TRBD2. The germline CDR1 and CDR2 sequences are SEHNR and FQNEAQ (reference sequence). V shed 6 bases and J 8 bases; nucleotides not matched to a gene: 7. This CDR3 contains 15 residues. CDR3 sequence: CASRPGLAGVATQYF. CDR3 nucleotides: TGTGCCAGCAGGCCGGGACTAGCGGGAGTAGCTACGCAGTATTTT.

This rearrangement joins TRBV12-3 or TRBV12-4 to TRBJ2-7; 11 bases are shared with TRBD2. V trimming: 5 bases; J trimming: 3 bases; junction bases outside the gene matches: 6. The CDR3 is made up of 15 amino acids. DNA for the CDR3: TGTGCCAGCAGTAAGACCGGGACTAGCGGCTACGAGCAGTACTTC. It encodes CASSKTGTSGYEQYF.

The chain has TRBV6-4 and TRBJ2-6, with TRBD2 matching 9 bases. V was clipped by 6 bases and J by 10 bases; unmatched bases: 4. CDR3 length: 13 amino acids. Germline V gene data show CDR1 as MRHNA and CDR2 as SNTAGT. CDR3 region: CASSASGGNVLTF. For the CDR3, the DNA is TGTGCCAGCAGCGCGAGCGGGGGGAACGTCCTGACTTTC.

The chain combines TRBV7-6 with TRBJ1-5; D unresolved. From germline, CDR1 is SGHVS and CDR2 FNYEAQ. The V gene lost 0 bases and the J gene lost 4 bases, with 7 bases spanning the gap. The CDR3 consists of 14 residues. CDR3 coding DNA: TGTGCCAGCAGCTTAGCCTTTGGGAATCAGCCCCAGCATTTT. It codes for CASSLAFGNQPQHF.

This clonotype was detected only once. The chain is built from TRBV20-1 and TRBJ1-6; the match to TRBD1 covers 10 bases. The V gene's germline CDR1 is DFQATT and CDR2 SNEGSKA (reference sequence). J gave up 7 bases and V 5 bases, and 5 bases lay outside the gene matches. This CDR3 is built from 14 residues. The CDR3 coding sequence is TGCAGTGCTTGGTGGACAGGGGGAAATTCACCCCTCCACTTT. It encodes CSAWWTGGNSPLHF.

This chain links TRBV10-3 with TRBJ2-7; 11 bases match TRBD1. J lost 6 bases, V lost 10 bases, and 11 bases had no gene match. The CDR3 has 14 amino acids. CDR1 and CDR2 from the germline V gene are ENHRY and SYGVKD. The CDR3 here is CATMGGTGGTEQYF. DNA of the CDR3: TGTGCCACCATGGGGGGGACAGGGGGGACCGAGCAGTACTTC.